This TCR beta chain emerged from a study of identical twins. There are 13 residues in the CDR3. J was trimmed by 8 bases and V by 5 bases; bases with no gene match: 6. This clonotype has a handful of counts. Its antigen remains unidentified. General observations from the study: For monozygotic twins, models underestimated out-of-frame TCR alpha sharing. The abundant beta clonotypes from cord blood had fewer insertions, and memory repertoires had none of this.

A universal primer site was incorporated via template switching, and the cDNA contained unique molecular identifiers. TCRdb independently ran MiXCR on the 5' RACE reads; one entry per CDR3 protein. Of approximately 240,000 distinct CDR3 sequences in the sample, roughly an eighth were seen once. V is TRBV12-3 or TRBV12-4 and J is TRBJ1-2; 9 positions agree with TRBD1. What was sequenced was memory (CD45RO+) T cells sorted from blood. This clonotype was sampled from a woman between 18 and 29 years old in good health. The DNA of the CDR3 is TGTGCCAGCAGTGCACAGGGGGCCGGGGGCTACACCTTC. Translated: CASSAQGAGGYTF.